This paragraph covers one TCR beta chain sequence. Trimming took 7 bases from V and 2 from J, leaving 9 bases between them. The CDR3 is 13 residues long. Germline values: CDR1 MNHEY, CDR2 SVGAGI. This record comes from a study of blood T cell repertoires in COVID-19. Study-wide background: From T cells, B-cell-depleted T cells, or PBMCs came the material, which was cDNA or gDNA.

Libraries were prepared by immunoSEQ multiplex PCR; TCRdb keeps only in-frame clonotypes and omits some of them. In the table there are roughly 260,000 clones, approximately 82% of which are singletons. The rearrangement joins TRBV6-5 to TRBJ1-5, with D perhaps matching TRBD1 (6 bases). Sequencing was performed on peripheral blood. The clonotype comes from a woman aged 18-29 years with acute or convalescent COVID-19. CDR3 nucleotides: TGTGCCAGCACCGCAGGGGGCAATCAGCCCCAGCATTTT. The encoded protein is CASTAGGNQPQHF.